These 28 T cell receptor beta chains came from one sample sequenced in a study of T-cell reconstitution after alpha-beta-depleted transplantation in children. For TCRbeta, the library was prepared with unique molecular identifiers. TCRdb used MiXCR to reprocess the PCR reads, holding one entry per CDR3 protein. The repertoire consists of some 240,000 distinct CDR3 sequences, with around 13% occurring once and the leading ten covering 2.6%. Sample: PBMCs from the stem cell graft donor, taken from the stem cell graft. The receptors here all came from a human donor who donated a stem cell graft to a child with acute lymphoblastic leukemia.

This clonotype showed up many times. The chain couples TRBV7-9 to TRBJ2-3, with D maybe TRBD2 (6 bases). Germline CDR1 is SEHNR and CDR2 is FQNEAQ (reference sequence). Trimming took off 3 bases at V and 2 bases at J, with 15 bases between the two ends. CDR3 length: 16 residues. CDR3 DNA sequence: TGTGCCAGCAGCTTCTTGCGGGGACCTCTCACAGATACGCAGTATTTT. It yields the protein CASSFLRGPLTDTQYF.

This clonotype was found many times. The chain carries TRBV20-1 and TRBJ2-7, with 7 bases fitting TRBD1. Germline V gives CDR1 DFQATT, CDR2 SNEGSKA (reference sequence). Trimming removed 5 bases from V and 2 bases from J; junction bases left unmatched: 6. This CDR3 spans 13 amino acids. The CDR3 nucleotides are TGCAGTGCTTTGGACAGGAACACCTACGAGCAGTACTTC. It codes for CSALDRNTYEQYF.

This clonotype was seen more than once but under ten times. The CDR3 sequence is CSHLELLSGYGYTF. The DNA of the CDR3 is TGCAGCCACCTGGAGCTCCTGAGCGGCTATGGCTACACCTTC. This chain connects TRBV29-1 to TRBJ1-2; no definite D call. Germline assignment: CDR1 SQVTM and CDR2 ANQGSEA. Trimming took 8 bases from V and 4 from J, leaving 20 bases between them. This CDR3 comprises 14 residues.

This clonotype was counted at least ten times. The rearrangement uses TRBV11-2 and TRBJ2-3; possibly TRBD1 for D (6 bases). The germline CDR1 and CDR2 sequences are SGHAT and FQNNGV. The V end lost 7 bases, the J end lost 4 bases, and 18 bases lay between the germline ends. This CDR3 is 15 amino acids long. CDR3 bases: TGTGCCAGCACTCCTCAGGGGAGAGGCGCAGATACGCAGTATTTT. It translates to CASTPQGRGADTQYF.

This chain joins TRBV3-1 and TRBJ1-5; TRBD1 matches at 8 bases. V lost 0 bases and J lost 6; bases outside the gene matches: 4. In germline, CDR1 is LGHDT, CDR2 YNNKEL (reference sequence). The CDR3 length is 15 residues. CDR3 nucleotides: TGTGCCAGCAGCCAAGATCTCACAGGGGGTCAGCCCCAGCATTTT. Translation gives CASSQDLTGGQPQHF.

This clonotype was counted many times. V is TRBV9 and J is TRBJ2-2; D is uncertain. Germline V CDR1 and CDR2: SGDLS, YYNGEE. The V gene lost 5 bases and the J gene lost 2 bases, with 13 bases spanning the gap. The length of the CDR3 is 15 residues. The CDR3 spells CASRFTPDNTGELFF. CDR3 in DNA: TGTGCCAGCAGGTTTACACCTGATAACACCGGGGAGCTGTTTTTT. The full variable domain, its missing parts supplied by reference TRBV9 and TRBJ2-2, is DSGVTQTPKHLITATGQRVTLRCSPRSGDLSVYWYQQSLDQGLQFLIQYYNGEERAKGNILERFSAQQFPDLHSELNLSSLELGDSALYFCASRFTPDNTGELFFGEGSRLTVL.

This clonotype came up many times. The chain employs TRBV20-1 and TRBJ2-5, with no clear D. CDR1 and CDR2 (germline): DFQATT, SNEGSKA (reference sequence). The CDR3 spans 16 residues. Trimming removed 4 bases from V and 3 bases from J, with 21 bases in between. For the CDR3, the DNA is TGCAGTGCTACTTTCAAGGTGGGGATCAGCGAAGAGACCCAGTACTTC. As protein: CSATFKVGISEETQYF.

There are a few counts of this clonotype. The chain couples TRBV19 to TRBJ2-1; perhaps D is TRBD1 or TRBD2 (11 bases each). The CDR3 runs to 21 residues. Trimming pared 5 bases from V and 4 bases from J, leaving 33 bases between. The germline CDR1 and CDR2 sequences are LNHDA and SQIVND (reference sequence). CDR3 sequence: CASSLRTGGTSSGGFYNEQFF. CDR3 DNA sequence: TGTGCCAGTAGTCTCCGGACAGGGGGCACTTCTAGCGGGGGGTTTTACAATGAGCAGTTCTTC.

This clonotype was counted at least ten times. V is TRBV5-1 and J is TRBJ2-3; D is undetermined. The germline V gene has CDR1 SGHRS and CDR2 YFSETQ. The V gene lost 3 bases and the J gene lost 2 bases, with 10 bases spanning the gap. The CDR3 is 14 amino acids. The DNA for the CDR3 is TGCGCCAGCAGCTCCGATGTATTCACAGATACGCAGTATTTT. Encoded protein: CASSSDVFTDTQYF. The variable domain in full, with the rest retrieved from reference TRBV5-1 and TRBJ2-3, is KAGVTQTPRYLIKTRGQQVTLSCSPISGHRSVSWYQQTPGQGLQFLFEYFSETQRNKGNFPGRFSGRQFSNSRSEMNVSTLELGDSALYLCASSSDVFTDTQYFGPGTRLTVL.

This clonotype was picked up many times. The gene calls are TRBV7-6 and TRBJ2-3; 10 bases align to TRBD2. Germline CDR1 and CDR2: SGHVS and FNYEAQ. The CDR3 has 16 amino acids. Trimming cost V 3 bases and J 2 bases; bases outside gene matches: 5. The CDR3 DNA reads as TGTGCCAGCAGCTTGCGAGCGGGAGGGGTCACAGATACGCAGTATTTT. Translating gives CASSLRAGGVTDTQYF.

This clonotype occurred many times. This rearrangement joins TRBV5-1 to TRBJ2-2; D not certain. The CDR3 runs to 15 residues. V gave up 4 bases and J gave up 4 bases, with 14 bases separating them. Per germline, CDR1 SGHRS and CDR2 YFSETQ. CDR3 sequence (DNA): TGCGCCAGCAGCCCTGAGACACACACCACCGGGGAGCTGTTTTTT. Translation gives CASSPETHTTGELFF.

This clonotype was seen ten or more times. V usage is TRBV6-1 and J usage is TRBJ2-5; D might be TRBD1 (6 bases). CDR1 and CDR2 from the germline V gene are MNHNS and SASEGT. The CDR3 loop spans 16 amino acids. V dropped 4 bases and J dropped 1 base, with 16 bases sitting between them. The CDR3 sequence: CASSGPGHGAQETQYF. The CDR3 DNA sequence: TGTGCCAGCAGTGGCCCGGGACATGGAGCCCAAGAGACCCAGTACTTC.

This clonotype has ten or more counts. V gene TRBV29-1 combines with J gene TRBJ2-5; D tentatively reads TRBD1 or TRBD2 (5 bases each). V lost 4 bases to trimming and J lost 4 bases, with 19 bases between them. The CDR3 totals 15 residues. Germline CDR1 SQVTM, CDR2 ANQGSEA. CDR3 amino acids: CSVAASGTPAETQYF. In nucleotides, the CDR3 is TGCAGCGTTGCAGCTTCCGGGACCCCGGCAGAGACCCAGTACTTC.

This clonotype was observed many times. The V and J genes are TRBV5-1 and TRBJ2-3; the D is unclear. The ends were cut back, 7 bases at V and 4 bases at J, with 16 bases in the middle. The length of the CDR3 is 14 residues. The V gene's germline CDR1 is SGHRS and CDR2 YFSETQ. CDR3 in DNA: TGCGCCAGCCAAGCTTCGGGTATCGCAGATACGCAGTATTTT. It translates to CASQASGIADTQYF.

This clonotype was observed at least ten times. In nucleotides, the CDR3 is TGTGCCAGCACCCGGGACACCGACTCCTACAATGAGCAGTTCTTC. Translated: CASTRDTDSYNEQFF. The chain recombines TRBV28 with TRBJ2-1; a weak D match, TRBD1 (6 bases). V lost 7 bases and J lost 0, with 13 bases in between. This CDR3 is 15 amino acids long. CDR1 and CDR2 from the germline V gene are MDHEN and SYDVKM.

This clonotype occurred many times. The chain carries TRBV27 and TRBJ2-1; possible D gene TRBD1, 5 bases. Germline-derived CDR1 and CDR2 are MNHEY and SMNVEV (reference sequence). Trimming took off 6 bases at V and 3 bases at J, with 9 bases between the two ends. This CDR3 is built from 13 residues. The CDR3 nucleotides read TGTGCCAGCAGAGGGGTGAACTACAATGAGCAGTTCTTC. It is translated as CASRGVNYNEQFF.

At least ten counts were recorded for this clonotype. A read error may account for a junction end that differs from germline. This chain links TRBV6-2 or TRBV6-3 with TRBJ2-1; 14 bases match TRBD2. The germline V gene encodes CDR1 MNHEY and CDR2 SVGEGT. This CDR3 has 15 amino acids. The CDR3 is CASSSGLAGGNEQFF. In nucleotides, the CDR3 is TGCGCCAGCAGCTCCGGACTAGCGGGAGGAAATGAGCAGTTCTTC.

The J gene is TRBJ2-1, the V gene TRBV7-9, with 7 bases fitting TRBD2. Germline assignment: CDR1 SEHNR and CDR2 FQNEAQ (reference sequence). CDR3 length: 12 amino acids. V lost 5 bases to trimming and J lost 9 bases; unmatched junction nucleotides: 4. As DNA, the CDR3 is TGTGCCAGCAGCCTGCGGGGGACTGAGCAGTTCTTC. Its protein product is CASSLRGTEQFF.

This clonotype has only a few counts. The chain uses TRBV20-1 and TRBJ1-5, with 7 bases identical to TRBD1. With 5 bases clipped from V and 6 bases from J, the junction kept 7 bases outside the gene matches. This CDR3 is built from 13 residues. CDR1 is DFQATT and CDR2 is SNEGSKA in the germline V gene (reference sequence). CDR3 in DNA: TGCAGTGCTGTACAGGGGTTCGGTCAGCCCCAGCATTTT. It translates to CSAVQGFGQPQHF.

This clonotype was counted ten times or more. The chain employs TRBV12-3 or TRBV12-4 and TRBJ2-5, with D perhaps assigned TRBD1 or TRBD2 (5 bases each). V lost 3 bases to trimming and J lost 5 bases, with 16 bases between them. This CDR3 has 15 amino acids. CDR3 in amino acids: CASSLGSGTEETQYF. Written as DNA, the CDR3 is TGTGCCAGCAGTTTGGGATCGGGGACGGAGGAGACCCAGTACTTC.

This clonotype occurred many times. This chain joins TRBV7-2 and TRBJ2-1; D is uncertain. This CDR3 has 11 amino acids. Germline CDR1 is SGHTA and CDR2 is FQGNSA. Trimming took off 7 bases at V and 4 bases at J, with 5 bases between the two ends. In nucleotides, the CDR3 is TGTGCCAGCACCGAGTACAATGAGCAGTTCTTC. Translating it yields CASTEYNEQFF.

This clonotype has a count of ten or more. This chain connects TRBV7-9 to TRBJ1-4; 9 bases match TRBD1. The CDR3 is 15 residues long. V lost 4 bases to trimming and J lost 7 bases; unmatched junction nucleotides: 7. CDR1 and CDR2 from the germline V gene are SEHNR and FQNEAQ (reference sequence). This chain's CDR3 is CASSSRGQGGEKLFF. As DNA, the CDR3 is TGTGCCAGCAGCTCCAGGGGACAGGGTGGTGAAAAACTGTTTTTT.

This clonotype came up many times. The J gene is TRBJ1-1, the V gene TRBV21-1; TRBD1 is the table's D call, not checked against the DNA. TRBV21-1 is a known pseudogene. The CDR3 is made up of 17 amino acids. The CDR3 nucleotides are TGTGCCAGCAGCAAAGGGGGGCAGGGTTTAAGCGGCACTGAAGCTTTCTTT. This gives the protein CASSKGGQGLSGTEAFF.

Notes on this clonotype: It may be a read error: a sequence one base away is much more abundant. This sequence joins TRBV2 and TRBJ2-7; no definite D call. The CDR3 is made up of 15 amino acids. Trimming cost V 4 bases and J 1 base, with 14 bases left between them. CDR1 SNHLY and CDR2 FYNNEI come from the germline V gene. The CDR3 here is CASSAKVMDSYEQYF. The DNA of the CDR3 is TGTGCCAGCAGTGCCAAAGTTATGGATTCCTACGAGCAGTACTTC.

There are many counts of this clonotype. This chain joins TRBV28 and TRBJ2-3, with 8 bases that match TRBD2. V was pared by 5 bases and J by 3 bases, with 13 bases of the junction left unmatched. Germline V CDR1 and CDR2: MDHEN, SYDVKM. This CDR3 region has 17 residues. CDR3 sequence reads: CASSPLGERGTTDTQYF. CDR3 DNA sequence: TGTGCCAGCAGTCCATTGGGGGAGCGGGGGACTACAGATACGCAGTATTTT. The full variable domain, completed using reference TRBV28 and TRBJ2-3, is DVKVTQSSRYLVKRTGEKVFLECVQDMDHENMFWYRQDPGLGLRLIYFSYDVKMKEKGDIPEGYSVSREKKERFSLILESASTNQTSMYLCASSPLGERGTTDTQYFGPGTRLTVL.

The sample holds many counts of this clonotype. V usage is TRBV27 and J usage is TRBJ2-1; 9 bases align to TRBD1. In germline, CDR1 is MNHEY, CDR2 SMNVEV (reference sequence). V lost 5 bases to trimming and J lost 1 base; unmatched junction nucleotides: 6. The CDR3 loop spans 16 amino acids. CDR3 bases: TGTGCCAGCAGTGCACAGACAGGGGGGTCCTACAATGAGCAGTTCTTC. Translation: CASSAQTGGSYNEQFF.

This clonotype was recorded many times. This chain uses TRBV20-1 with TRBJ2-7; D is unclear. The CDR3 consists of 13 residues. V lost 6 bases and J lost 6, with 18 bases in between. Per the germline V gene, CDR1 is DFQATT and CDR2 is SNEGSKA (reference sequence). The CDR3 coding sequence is TGCAGTGCCCTTCTCCCGGACCCCTTCGAGCAGTACTTC. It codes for CSALLPDPFEQYF.

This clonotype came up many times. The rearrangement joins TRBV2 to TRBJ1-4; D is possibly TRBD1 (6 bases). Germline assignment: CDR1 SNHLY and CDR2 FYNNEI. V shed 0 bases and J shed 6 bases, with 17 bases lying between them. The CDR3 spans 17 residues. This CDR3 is CASSEANGGLSDEKLFF. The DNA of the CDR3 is TGTGCCAGCAGTGAAGCGAACGGGGGGCTATCAGATGAAAAACTGTTTTTT.